This T cell receptor beta chain emerged from a study of blood T cell repertoires in COVID-19. Whole-study context: COVID-19 samples from acute and convalescent phases originated in the United States, Italy and Spain. Nucleic acid was either cDNA or gDNA, and it came from T cells, B-cell-depleted T cells, or PBMCs.

Method: immunoSEQ multiplex PCR; TCRdb's copy keeps in-frame clones and lacks some. This sample has more than 95,000 clones; roughly 90% occur once, and the top ten carry approximately 8%. The TCR comes from a man in his fifties or sixties with acute or convalescent COVID-19. Sequencing was done on a sample of peripheral blood.

CDR3 in amino acids: CAIREDRTGEQYF. CDR3 DNA: TGTGCCATCAGGGAGGACAGGACCGGCGAGCAGTACTTC. The V call is TRBV10-3, the J call TRBJ2-7, with 7 bases fitting TRBD1. This CDR3 contains 13 residues. Germline V CDR1 and CDR2: ENHRY, SYGVKD. V shed 6 bases and J 6 bases; nucleotides not matched to a gene: 8.